These 16 T cell receptor beta chains share one sample of origin, sequenced in a study of blood T cell repertoires in COVID-19. Here immunoSEQ multiplex PCR was the method, and the copy in TCRdb shows in-frame clones only, minus some. This repertoire shows around 190,000 clones, about 85% found once; its top ten account for around 25%. The sample taken for sequencing was PBMCs or T cells enriched from blood (not recorded which). These receptors all stem from a woman aged 40 to 49 in a cohort exposed to, infected with or recovered from COVID-19 (not recorded which).

The CDR3 spells CATSAHRDRGQGELFF. The CDR3 region has the DNA TGTGCCACCAGTGCTCACCGGGACAGGGGTCAAGGGGAGCTGTTTTTT. The chain joins TRBV24-1 to TRBJ2-2; 10 bases match TRBD1. There are 16 residues in the CDR3. The germline V gene has CDR1 KGHDR and CDR2 SFDVKD. Unmatched junction bases numbered 10, after V lost 5 bases and J lost 8 bases.

The chain uses TRBV19 and TRBJ2-7, with D possibly TRBD2 on 5 matching bases. CDR1 is LNHDA, CDR2 SQIVND, per germline (reference sequence). The CDR3 sequence is 14 residues long. Trimming stripped 5 bases from V and 3 bases from J, with 14 bases between. The CDR3 DNA reads as TGTGCCAGTAGTCCAAAAGGACTCCACTACGAGCAGTACTTC. The encoded protein is CASSPKGLHYEQYF.

This chain uses TRBV7-9 with TRBJ2-3; TRBD2 matches at 7 bases. Germline V gene data show CDR1 as SEHNR and CDR2 as FQNEAQ (reference sequence). The V gene end was trimmed by 5 bases and the J gene end by 0 bases; junction bases not matched to a gene: 14. This CDR3 region has 18 residues. The CDR3 region is CASSLRASGHPSTDTQYF. The CDR3 coding sequence is TGTGCCAGCAGCCTTCGGGCTAGCGGCCACCCTAGCACAGATACGCAGTATTTT.

The chain couples TRBV30 to TRBJ1-1; D is unresolved. The length of the CDR3 is 15 residues. The germline gives CDR1 GTSNPN, CDR2 SVGIG (reference sequence). With 4 bases removed from V and 1 base from J, the gap between germline ends came to 16 bases. The CDR3 is CAWKPPSRQNTEAFF. The DNA of the CDR3 is TGTGCCTGGAAACCCCCATCAAGACAGAACACTGAAGCTTTCTTT.

This CDR3 is CAWSAAAANQPQHF. The DNA for the CDR3 is TGTGCCTGGAGTGCGGCGGCAGCTAATCAGCCCCAGCATTTT. The V call is TRBV30, the J call TRBJ1-5; no clear D. The CDR3 length is 14 residues. Germline CDR1 GTSNPN, CDR2 SVGIG (reference sequence). The V and J ends lost 1 base and 4 bases respectively, with 11 bases between them.

V and J are TRBV2 and TRBJ2-7, with TRBD1 matching over 7 bases. With V trimmed by 3 bases and J by 4 bases, 0 bases remained unmatched. The CDR3 totals 12 residues. The germline gives CDR1 SNHLY, CDR2 FYNNEI. CDR3: CASSEDRYEQYF. CDR3 bases: TGTGCCAGCAGTGAGGACAGGTACGAGCAGTACTTC. The full variable domain, its missing parts supplied by reference TRBV2 and TRBJ2-7, is EPEVTQTPSHQVTQMGQEVILRCVPISNHLYFYWYRQILGQKVEFLVSFYNNEISEKSEIFDDQFSVERPDGSNFTLKIRSTKLEDSAMYFCASSEDRYEQYFGPGTRLTVT.

This chain links TRBV6-1 with TRBJ2-6, with a weak D call TRBD1 (5 bases). Trimming removed 4 bases from V and 4 bases from J, with 17 bases in between. Per the germline V gene, CDR1 is MNHNS and CDR2 is SASEGT. CDR3 length equals 17 residues. DNA for the CDR3: TGTGCCAGCAGTGCCCCAGGGTTACCCCGCGGGGCCAACGTCCTGACTTTC. Translated: CASSAPGLPRGANVLTF.

V usage is TRBV29-1 and J usage is TRBJ1-1; D may be TRBD1 (5 bases). Germline CDR1 is SQVTM and CDR2 is ANQGSEA. The V gene lost 3 bases and the J gene lost 3 bases, with 14 bases spanning the gap. This CDR3 is 14 amino acids long. The CDR3 nucleotides are TGCAGCGTTGATTACGGGGGATTTTACACTGAAGCTTTCTTT. It specifies CSVDYGGFYTEAFF.

In this sample, this clone turned up once. The rearrangement links TRBV10-3 to TRBJ1-1, with 8 bases identical to TRBD1. CDR1 is ENHRY, CDR2 SYGVKD, per germline. Trimming took 4 bases from V and 6 from J; bases not matched to a gene: 4. The CDR3 is 13 residues long. The CDR3 DNA is TGTGCCATCAGTGGACAGGGGACTTCTGAAGCTTTCTTT. It yields the protein CAISGQGTSEAFF.

The rearrangement uses TRBV4-1 and TRBJ1-2, with D maybe TRBD1 (5 bases). This CDR3 contains 16 residues. Germline assignment: CDR1 MGHRA and CDR2 YSYEKL. Trimming took 0 bases from V and 3 from J, leaving 14 bases between them. CDR3 DNA: TGCGCCAGCAGCCAAGACGGGAGGGGCTTAGACTATGGCTACACCTTC. Amino acids: CASSQDGRGLDYGYTF.

This clone was recorded only once. The chain uses TRBV4-1 and TRBJ2-7, with 8 bases identical to TRBD1. The CDR3 extends over 17 amino acids. With 8 bases clipped from V and 2 bases from J, the junction kept 17 bases outside the gene matches. CDR1 and CDR2 from the germline V gene are MGHRA and YSYEKL. The DNA for the CDR3 is TGCGCCAGCGCCTTTGGACTCCGGGACAGGTTAACCTACGAGCAGTACTTC. It is translated as CASAFGLRDRLTYEQYF.

V usage is TRBV7-9 and J usage is TRBJ1-5, with 7 bases aligning to TRBD1. The germline gives CDR1 SEHNR, CDR2 FQNEAQ (reference sequence). This CDR3 is 12 amino acids long. The DNA of the CDR3 is TGTGCGAGAGGGGGCGGCAATCAGCCCCAGCATTTT. Translated: CARGGGNQPQHF.

The rearrangement uses TRBV5-4 and TRBJ2-7, with 14 positions matching TRBD2. Per the germline V gene, CDR1 is SGHNT and CDR2 is YYREEE (reference sequence). The CDR3 is 16 amino acids. Trimming took 0 bases from V and 3 from J; bases not matched to a gene: 2. The CDR3 sequence is CASSLGTSGRNYEQYF. The CDR3 nucleotides are TGTGCCAGCAGCTTGGGGACTAGCGGGAGGAACTACGAGCAGTACTTC.

The chain uses TRBV7-9 and TRBJ1-2; 7 positions match TRBD1. The germline V gene encodes CDR1 SEHNR and CDR2 FQNEAQ (reference sequence). Trimming at V came to 5 bases and at J to 2 bases, leaving 20 bases not matched to a gene. This CDR3 contains 19 residues. The CDR3 sequence: CASSPPHPQQGSGNYGYTF. The CDR3 DNA is TGTGCCAGCAGCCCACCACATCCCCAACAGGGGTCCGGCAACTATGGCTACACCTTC.

The chain couples TRBV6-6 to TRBJ2-7; 8 nucleotides line up with TRBD1. Trimming cost V 4 bases and J 2 bases; bases outside gene matches: 4. The CDR3 spans 14 residues. The germline CDR1 and CDR2 sequences are MNHNY and SVGAGI (reference sequence). The CDR3 DNA is TGTGCCAGCAGTTCGGGACAGGCGACCTACGAGCAGTACTTC. This translates into CASSSGQATYEQYF.

This rearrangement joins TRBV23-1 to TRBJ2-7; no reliable D call. TRBV23-1 is identified as an open reading frame with a role that is uncertain. CDR3 length equals 16 residues. Trimming stripped 7 bases from V and 0 bases from J, with 19 bases between. CDR3 sequence: CASKCRGRVGSYEQYF. CDR3 in DNA: TGCGCCAGCAAGTGCCGTGGGCGCGTGGGCTCCTACGAGCAGTACTTC.